The clone carrying this T cell receptor (beta chain) has only a few counts. The antigen is unknown. Germline-derived CDR1 and CDR2 are SQVTM and ANQGSEA. The CDR3 extends over 11 amino acids. Between the trimmed V and J ends, which lost 6 bases and 8 bases, there was a span of 11 bases. TCRdb recomputed calls from the 5' RACE reads with MiXCR, one row per CDR3 protein. Among fewer than 200,000 distinct CDR3 sequences listed, 15% to 20% were seen once. The sample belongs to a study of CD8 T cells in ankylosing spondylitis. Study-wide results and caveats: Peripheral blood held disease-linked clones only at relatively low frequency, and these were CD8+. In ankylosing spondylitis blood, a motif of 7 to 9 highly homologous TCR beta variants appeared characteristic.

The sample was blood, either unsorted or a sorted T cell fraction (not recorded which). The chain uses TRBV29-1 and TRBJ2-4; D tentatively fits TRBD1 or TRBD2 (5 bases each). The clonotype comes from a male donor under 35 with ankylosing spondylitis or in good health (not recorded which). Written as DNA, the CDR3 is TGCAGCGTCGCCGGGGACGACATTCAGTACTTC. Its translation is CSVAGDDIQYF.